The 22 T cell receptor beta chains given below trace back to one sample, sequenced in a study of blood T cell repertoires in COVID-19. Sequenced by immunoSEQ multiplex PCR; TCRdb stores in-frame clones only, minus some. The sample carries about 170,000 clones, around 84% recorded once. The source material was peripheral blood. The source of these receptors is a man aged 45-65 years with active or convalescent COVID-19.

The chain recombines TRBV24-1 with TRBJ2-3; D is ambiguous. Germline CDR1 reads KGHDR; CDR2 reads SFDVKD. The CDR3 runs to 16 residues. Trimming pared 1 base from V and 0 bases from J, leaving 10 bases between. The CDR3 DNA is TGTGCCACCAGTGATTTTTCCCTTACTAGCACAGATACGCAGTATTTT. The encoded protein is CATSDFSLTSTDTQYF.

This sequence joins TRBV25-1 and TRBJ2-7; 7 bases align to TRBD1. From germline, CDR1 is MGHDK and CDR2 SYGVNS. The CDR3 runs 13 residues. Germline trimming cut 6 bases from V and 6 bases from J; bases unmatched to any gene: 8. Here the CDR3 DNA reads TGTGCCAGCAGCGGAACAGGGGCGGCCGAGCAGTACTTC. Translation gives CASSGTGAAEQYF.

The chain is built from TRBV7-2 and TRBJ2-1; a possible D gene is TRBD2 (5 bases). This CDR3 comprises 15 residues. Germline values: CDR1 SGHTA, CDR2 FQGNSA. Trimming pared 1 base from V and 9 bases from J, leaving 16 bases between. The CDR3 protein is CASSLDGSRRSEQFF. In DNA, the CDR3 is TGTGCCAGCAGCTTAGATGGGAGTAGGCGGAGTGAGCAGTTCTTC.

Comments on this clone: The same CDR3 arises from other DNA sequences in this sample as well. The chain couples TRBV18 to TRBJ1-4, with D possibly matching TRBD1 (5 bases). Germline CDR1 is KGHSH and CDR2 is LQKENI. V was clipped by 0 bases and J by 3 bases, with 8 bases between them. This CDR3 spans 15 amino acids. CDR3 sequence: CASSPPAGSNEKLFF. The CDR3 DNA follows: TGTGCCAGCTCACCACCGGCAGGGTCTAATGAAAAACTGTTTTTT.

The chain is built from TRBV5-1 and TRBJ1-5; D uncertain. Trimming removed 5 bases at V and 4 bases at J, with 10 bases between. The CDR3 loop spans 13 amino acids. Germline V gene data show CDR1 as SGHRS and CDR2 as YFSETQ. The CDR3 nucleotides read TGCGCCAGCAGTAGCTCAGCTAATCAGCCCCAGCATTTT. Translating it yields CASSSSANQPQHF. The full variable domain, in which reference TRBV5-1 and TRBJ1-5 provide the parts outside the CDR3, is KAGVTQTPRYLIKTRGQQVTLSCSPISGHRSVSWYQQTPGQGLQFLFEYFSETQRNKGNFPGRFSGRQFSNSRSEMNVSTLELGDSALYLCASSSSANQPQHFGDGTRLSIL.

The gene calls are TRBV28 and TRBJ1-2, with D tentatively TRBD1 (6 bases). Per germline, CDR1 MDHEN and CDR2 SYDVKM. V lost 9 bases and J 3 bases, leaving 14 bases between the germline ends. CDR3 length: 13 amino acids. CDR3 protein: CASGQFADYGYTF. The CDR3 region has the DNA TGTGCCAGTGGACAGTTTGCGGACTATGGCTACACCTTC.

Written as DNA, the CDR3 is TGCGCCAGCAGTGTCAGGGATTATGAAAAACTGTTTTTT. Amino acid sequence: CASSVRDYEKLFF. V gene TRBV10-2 combines with J gene TRBJ1-4; perhaps TRBD1 as D (5 bases). V lost 4 bases and J 6 bases, leaving 9 bases between the germline ends. CDR1 WSHSY and CDR2 SAAADI come from the germline V gene. The CDR3 is 13 amino acids.

This chain uses TRBV5-8 with TRBJ2-1; 9 nucleotides match TRBD1. The germline CDR1 and CDR2 sequences are SGHTS and YDEGEE. The V segment lost 4 bases and the J segment 0 bases; nucleotides outside the gene matches: 5. The CDR3 is made up of 16 amino acids. The CDR3 region is CASSRGQGSSYNEQFF. The CDR3 DNA reads as TGTGCCAGCAGCAGAGGACAGGGGAGCTCCTACAATGAGCAGTTCTTC.

This chain uses TRBV11-2 with TRBJ2-2, with a weak D call TRBD1 (5 bases). Germline V CDR1 and CDR2: SGHAT, FQNNGV. Trimming pared 1 base from V and 0 bases from J, leaving 12 bases between. The CDR3 has 17 residues. This CDR3 reads CASSLAAFRANTGELFF. The DNA for the CDR3 is TGTGCCAGCAGCTTAGCGGCGTTCAGGGCGAACACCGGGGAGCTGTTTTTT.

Worth noting for this clone: A read error may produce the germline difference seen at one junction end. Other DNA sequences in the same sample also yield this CDR3. V and J are TRBV7-9 and TRBJ1-5; D gene unclear. The CDR3 is 14 amino acids. The V gene's germline CDR1 is SEHNR and CDR2 FQNEAQ (reference sequence). The DNA for the CDR3 is TGTGCCAGCAGCTTAGCTCCGGCGGATCAACCCCAGCATTTT. Residues: CASSLAPADQPQHF.

The chain combines TRBV5-1 with TRBJ1-3; D ambiguous. In germline, CDR1 is SGHRS, CDR2 YFSETQ. The CDR3 runs 15 residues. Trimming pared 4 bases from V and 1 base from J, leaving 12 bases between. The CDR3 coding sequence is TGCGCCAGCAGCCCAGGCGGAGGATCTGGAAACACCATATATTTT. It yields the protein CASSPGGGSGNTIYF.

The DNA of the CDR3 is TGTGCCAGCAGCCCGACAGGGAACTACGAGCAGTACTTC. Translating gives CASSPTGNYEQYF. The chain has TRBV5-4 and TRBJ2-7; 7 nucleotides line up with TRBD1. The germline V gene encodes CDR1 SGHNT and CDR2 YYREEE (reference sequence). V trimming: 4 bases; J trimming: 3 bases; junction bases outside the gene matches: 4. CDR3 length: 13 amino acids.

The chain uses TRBV7-9 and TRBJ2-2; TRBD2 might be the D (5 bases). CDR1 is SEHNR and CDR2 is FQNEAQ in the germline V gene (reference sequence). This CDR3 is 14 amino acids long. V gave up 5 bases and J gave up 3 bases, with 10 bases separating them. The CDR3 DNA follows: TGTGCCAGCAGCCCCGGGATATACACCGGGGAGCTGTTTTTT. It codes for CASSPGIYTGELFF.

The genes are TRBV28 and TRBJ2-1; 8 positions agree with TRBD2. V trimming: 1 base; J trimming: 3 bases; junction bases outside the gene matches: 2. Germline V gene data show CDR1 as MDHEN and CDR2 as SYDVKM. The CDR3 has 15 residues. CDR3 region: CASSLLAGLYNEQFF. CDR3 coding DNA: TGTGCCAGCAGTTTATTAGCGGGGCTCTACAATGAGCAGTTCTTC.

The CDR3 protein is CSATSGASQPQHF. In DNA, the CDR3 is TGCAGCGCAACCTCAGGGGCGAGTCAGCCCCAGCATTTT. The chain links TRBV29-1 to TRBJ1-5; perhaps TRBD1 as D (6 bases). CDR3 length: 13 residues. Trimming took 7 bases from V and 6 from J, leaving 16 bases between them. The V gene's germline CDR1 is SQVTM and CDR2 ANQGSEA.

The V call is TRBV9, the J call TRBJ2-2, with 10 bases fitting TRBD2. CDR3 size: 16 residues. The germline V gene has CDR1 SGDLS and CDR2 YYNGEE. Trimming took 4 bases from V and 7 from J; bases not matched to a gene: 10. The CDR3 coding sequence is TGTGCCAGCAGCTCCCCTAGCGGGGGATTGGGCGGGGAGCTGTTTTTT. It specifies CASSSPSGGLGGELFF.

The chain uses TRBV5-4 and TRBJ2-5; tentative D call: TRBD1 (6 bases). Looked up from germline, CDR1 is SGHNT and CDR2 is YYREEE (reference sequence). V gave up 0 bases and J gave up 5 bases, with 14 bases separating them. The CDR3 loop spans 15 amino acids. The CDR3 DNA follows: TGTGCCAGCAGCTTGGTAGGGGGTCGTAGGGAGACCCAGTACTTC. This translates into CASSLVGGRRETQYF.

V gene TRBV28 combines with J gene TRBJ1-2, with a possible D match to TRBD1 (5 bases). There are 15 residues in the CDR3. The ends were cut back, 4 bases at V and 0 bases at J, with 12 bases in the middle. In germline, CDR1 is MDHEN, CDR2 SYDVKM. CDR3 amino acids: CASSSYRTANYGYTF. CDR3 coding DNA: TGTGCCAGCAGTTCCTACAGGACGGCTAACTATGGCTACACCTTC.

The CDR3 loop is CASSPRVGEGYEQYF. In nucleotides, the CDR3 is TGTGCCAGCTCACCACGCGTCGGGGAGGGGTACGAGCAGTACTTC. This chain links TRBV18 with TRBJ2-7; TRBD2 agrees at 7 bases. This CDR3 has 15 residues. J was trimmed by 4 bases and V by 1 base; bases with no gene match: 7. Germline lookup yields CDR1 KGHSH and CDR2 LQKENI.

This clone was detected a few times. This chain joins TRBV6-2 or TRBV6-3 and TRBJ2-2; D call uncertain. Trimming took 2 bases from V and 3 from J, leaving 4 bases between them. The CDR3 runs 13 residues. Germline V CDR1 and CDR2: MNHEY, SVGEGT. CDR3 residues: CASSYLDTGELFF. The CDR3 nucleotides read TGTGCCAGCAGTTACCTCGACACCGGGGAGCTGTTTTTT.

The chain uses TRBV18 and TRBJ2-7, with 9 bases identical to TRBD1. Trimming cost V 3 bases and J 9 bases; bases outside gene matches: 6. The CDR3 spans 13 residues. Germline CDR1 is KGHSH and CDR2 is LQKENI. The CDR3 sequence is CASSPETGGVQYF. The CDR3 DNA sequence: TGTGCCAGCTCACCGGAAACAGGGGGCGTGCAGTACTTC.

The V and J genes are TRBV7-8 and TRBJ2-7, with D tentatively TRBD2 (6 bases). The CDR3 is 13 amino acids. The germline CDR1 and CDR2 sequences are SGHVS and FQNEAQ. With 5 bases removed from V and 2 bases from J, the gap between germline ends came to 10 bases. The CDR3 protein is CASSNRLAYEQYF. The CDR3 region has the DNA TGTGCCAGCAGCAACCGACTAGCCTACGAGCAGTACTTC.